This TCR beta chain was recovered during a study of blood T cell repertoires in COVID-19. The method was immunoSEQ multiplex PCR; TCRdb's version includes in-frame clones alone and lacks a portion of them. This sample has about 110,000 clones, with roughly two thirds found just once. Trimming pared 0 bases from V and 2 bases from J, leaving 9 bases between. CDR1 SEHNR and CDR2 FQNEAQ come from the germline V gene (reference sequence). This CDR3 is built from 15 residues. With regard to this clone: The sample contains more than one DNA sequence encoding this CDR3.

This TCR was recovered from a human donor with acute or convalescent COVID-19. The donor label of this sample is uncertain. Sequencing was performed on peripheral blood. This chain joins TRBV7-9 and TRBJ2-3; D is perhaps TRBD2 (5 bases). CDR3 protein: CASSLAGVPTDTQYF. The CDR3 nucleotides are TGTGCCAGCAGCTTAGCGGGAGTTCCCACAGATACGCAGTATTTT.